Listed below are T cell receptor beta chains from one sample, sequenced in a study of cytomegalovirus exposure and HLA in healthy donors. The data were produced by immunoSEQ multiplex PCR, yet TCRdb's version contains in-frame clones alone and is incomplete. The data contain 150,000 to 200,000 clones, 65% to 80% of them singletons. Sequencing was done on a sample of PBMCs. The source is a woman in her 30s in good health and CMV-seropositive. Both conserved end residues are part of each CDR3. The D gene is left open where the match is weak. A row's size may be missing; if present it is once, few, many or a size class.

V gene,D gene,clone size,J gene,CDR3 protein,CDR3 DNA
TRBV7-2,TRBD1,.,TRBJ1-5,CASSYRGASNQPQHF,TGTGCCAGCAGCTACAGGGGGGCGAGCAATCAGCCCCAGCATTTT
TRBV9,.,.,TRBJ2-2,CASSGKGDPTSGELFF,TGTGCCAGCAGCGGGAAGGGAGACCCAACCTCCGGGGAGCTGTTTTTT
TRBV4-1,.,.,TRBJ2-7,CASSQGTLNEQYF,TGCGCCAGCAGCCAAGGAACCCTAAACGAGCAGTACTTC
TRBV10-3,.,.,TRBJ2-2,CAIMATEVGELFF,TGTGCCATCATGGCTACGGAGGTCGGGGAGCTGTTTTTT
TRBV4-2,TRBD1,.,TRBJ2-7,CASSQGQGISYEQYF,TGTGCCAGCAGCCAAGGACAGGGGATTTCCTACGAGCAGTACTTC
TRBV10-3,.,.,TRBJ1-3,CAISESILTGNLENTIYF,TGTGCCATCAGTGAGTCGATTCTAACGGGGAACCTGGAGAACACCATATATTTT
TRBV18,.,.,TRBJ2-3,CASSPPTRTDTQYF,TGTGCCAGCTCACCACCGACTAGAACAGATACGCAGTATTTT
TRBV7-2,TRBD1,few,TRBJ1-1,CASSARTGGLDTEAFF,TGTGCCAGCAGCGCCCGGACAGGGGGCTTAGACACTGAAGCTTTCTTT
TRBV15,.,.,TRBJ2-3,CATSRDQGYTDTQYF,TGTGCCACCAGCAGAGACCAGGGATACACAGATACGCAGTATTTT
TRBV5-4,.,.,TRBJ2-7,CASSLLLVTTFLYEQYF,TGTGCCAGCAGCTTGTTACTGGTTACCACCTTTTTGTACGAGCAGTACTTC
TRBV5-1,.,.,TRBJ1-1,CASSLYGAGAINTEAFF,TGCGCCAGCAGCTTATATGGAGCGGGAGCAATTAACACTGAAGCTTTCTTT
TRBV25-1,TRBD1,.,TRBJ2-1,CASRPRQGKRDEQFF,TGTGCCAGCCGACCCAGACAGGGGAAGAGGGATGAGCAGTTCTTC
TRBV5-6,.,few,TRBJ2-2,CASSLSGWSGELFF,TGTGCCAGCAGCTTGTCAGGGTGGTCCGGGGAGCTGTTTTTT
TRBV19,.,.,TRBJ2-3,CASKAGVGDTQYF,TGTGCCAGTAAGGCAGGGGTCGGAGATACGCAGTATTTT
TRBV4-1,TRBD2,.,TRBJ2-3,CASKDQLAGVKDTQYF,TGCGCCAGCAAGGATCAGCTAGCGGGAGTTAAAGATACGCAGTATTTT
TRBV27,.,.,TRBJ1-1,CASRDTAAAFF,TGTGCCAGCAGGGACACGGCAGCGGCTTTCTTT
TRBV7-2,TRBD2,.,TRBJ2-5,CASSPYTSGGEETQYF,TGTGCCAGCAGCCCCTATACTAGCGGGGGGGAAGAGACCCAGTACTTC
TRBV25-1,TRBD2,.,TRBJ2-1,CASRELGSGNGNEQFF,TGTGCCAGCAGGGAACTTGGGAGCGGGAATGGGAATGAGCAGTTCTTC
TRBV12-5,.,.,TRBJ2-7,CASGLDGGEQYF,TGTGCTAGTGGTTTAGACGGGGGCGAGCAGTACTTC
TRBV11-2,.,.,TRBJ2-5,CASSPGDRAQETQYF,TGTGCCAGCAGCCCAGGGGACCGTGCACAAGAGACCCAGTACTTC
TRBV5-4,TRBD1,.,TRBJ2-7,CASSPTLGGAYYEQYF,TGTGCCAGCAGCCCAACTCTAGGGGGCGCGTACTACGAGCAGTACTTC
TRBV19,TRBD1,.,TRBJ2-2,CASSRQGFTGELFF,TGTGCCAGTAGCCGACAGGGGTTCACCGGGGAGCTGTTTTTT
TRBV5-1,TRBD2,.,TRBJ2-7,CASRPSGGDEQYF,TGCGCCAGCAGGCCTAGCGGGGGCGACGAGCAGTACTTC
TRBV19,.,.,TRBJ1-1,CASSIDSDTEAFF,TGTGCCAGTAGTATAGATTCGGACACTGAAGCTTTCTTT
TRBV6-5,.,.,TRBJ1-2,CASSPTLDSSYGYTF,TGTGCCAGCAGTCCAACCCTTGACAGTTCCTATGGCTACACCTTC
TRBV6-5,.,.,TRBJ2-7,CASRGVVGSYEQYF,TGTGCCAGTCGCGGTGTAGTGGGCTCCTACGAGCAGTACTTC
TRBV2,TRBD1,few,TRBJ1-5,CASSAGQRQPQHF,TGTGCCAGCAGCGCGGGACAGCGTCAGCCCCAGCATTTT
TRBV25-1,TRBD2,few,TRBJ2-5,CASSESRTRVSETQYF,TGTGCCAGCAGTGAATCCAGGACTAGAGTTTCGGAGACCCAGTACTTC
TRBV2,TRBD1,.,TRBJ2-7,CASSSGTDSYEQYF,TGTGCCAGCAGTTCCGGGACAGATTCCTACGAGCAGTACTTC
TRBV4-2,.,.,TRBJ1-2,CASSQEGGGYGYTF,TGTGCCAGCAGCCAAGAGGGGGGAGGCTATGGCTACACCTTC
TRBV11-2,.,once,TRBJ1-1,CASSLDPGTLNTEAFF,TGTGCCAGCAGCTTAGATCCCGGGACATTGAACACTGAAGCTTTCTTT
TRBV11-3,TRBD1,.,TRBJ1-4,CASSLTGFTNEKLFF,TGTGCCAGCAGCTTGACAGGGTTCACTAATGAAAAACTGTTTTTT
TRBV10-2,TRBD2,.,TRBJ2-3,CASRGSGVVGDTQYF,TGCGCCAGCAGGGGTAGCGGGGTCGTGGGAGATACGCAGTATTTT
TRBV9,.,.,TRBJ2-1,CASSVDPGRSWGGATLEFF,TGTGCCAGCAGCGTAGATCCAGGGAGGAGTTGGGGGGGGGCCACCTTGGAGTTCTTC
TRBV4-1,.,.,TRBJ1-2,CASSQGGTGALVYGYTF,TGCGCCAGCAGCCAGGGAGGGACGGGGGCTCTTGTCTATGGCTACACCTTC
TRBV10-3,.,.,TRBJ1-1,CAIRTFGQHGGAFF,TGTGCCATCAGGACGTTTGGGCAACACGGGGGAGCTTTCTTT
TRBV5-6,TRBD1,.,TRBJ1-1,CASSRDRGPKDNTEAFF,TGTGCCAGCAGCAGGGACAGGGGGCCTAAGGATAACACTGAAGCTTTCTTT